The clone carrying this TCR beta chain was detected many times. This sample is drawn from a study of prognosis after radiotherapy for stage I lung cancer. Study overall: In fourteen patients the disease was a newly diagnosed primary stage I lung tumor, whereas roughly 5 had oligometastatic NSCLC following surgical resection of the primary tumor. With a biologically effective dose of at least 100 Gy, radiotherapy took the form of SBRT split into 3 to 5 fractions.

Multiplex PCR, run in two rounds, amplified TCR beta CDR3 from genomic DNA. Primers targeting each individual TRBV and TRBJ gene were applied in first-round PCR. TCRdb re-called the multiplex PCR reads through MiXCR, storing one row per CDR3 protein. Among about 16,000 distinct CDR3 sequences, about 40% were seen once, and the ten largest hold around two fifths. With 9 bases removed from V and 0 bases from J, the gap between germline ends came to 20 bases. This CDR3 spans 16 amino acids. Germline V gives CDR1 MDHEN, CDR2 SYDVKM. Specimen: PBMCs, collected before or after stereotactic body radiation therapy (not recorded which). This receptor was obtained from a donor over 45 with non-small cell lung cancer. The rearrangement links TRBV28 to TRBJ1-1; no clear D. DNA of the CDR3: TGTGCCAGTACCTCCCGGGCCCTTCAGATGAACACTGAAGCTTTCTTT. Amino acids: CASTSRALQMNTEAFF.